The next 3 T cell receptor beta chains were all read from a single sample in a study of shared clonotypes between healthy human individuals. Using immunoSEQ multiplex PCR, the repertoire was profiled, and TCRdb retains in-frame clones only, with some absent. The sample carries 1,100,000 or so clones, about 80% recorded once. Source material: memory CD4+ T cells from PBMCs. Subset of the sample: CD45RA-negative fraction. The source is a man between 18 and 29 years old in good health. Some clones in this sample may be carry-over from other donors' samples.

The chain is built from TRBV2 and TRBJ1-5; D may be TRBD1 (5 bases). The V end was cut by 4 bases, the J end by 3 bases, with 7 bases between. Germline lookup yields CDR1 SNHLY and CDR2 FYNNEI. This CDR3 comprises 13 residues. CDR3 coding DNA: TGTGCCAGCAGTGGGGACGCCAATCAGCCCCAGCATTTT. Its protein is CASSGDANQPQHF.

The chain recombines TRBV2 with TRBJ2-3; the D is unclear. This CDR3 contains 15 residues. Germline lookup yields CDR1 SNHLY and CDR2 FYNNEI. The germline V and J ends were trimmed by 4 bases and 0 bases, with 11 bases remaining between them. As DNA, the CDR3 is TGTGCCAGCAGTGGTCCGACGCCCAGCACAGATACGCAGTATTTT. Its protein is CASSGPTPSTDTQYF.

The chain combines TRBV7-9 with TRBJ2-1; 9 positions match TRBD2. Unmatched junction bases numbered 14, after V lost 4 bases and J lost 1 base. This CDR3 region has 19 residues. Per the germline V gene, CDR1 is SEHNR and CDR2 is FQNEAQ (reference sequence). The CDR3 sequence: CASSSINGGGRASYNEQFF. DNA for the CDR3: TGTGCCAGCAGCTCCATTAACGGGGGCGGGAGGGCGTCCTACAATGAGCAGTTCTTC. The variable domain in full, with the rest retrieved from reference TRBV7-9 and TRBJ2-1, is DTGVSQNPRHKITKRGQNVTFRCDPISEHNRLYWYRQTLGQGPEFLTYFQNEAQLEKSRLLSDRFSAERPKGSFSTLEIQRTEQGDSAMYLCASSSINGGGRASYNEQFFGPGTRLTVL.